This T cell receptor beta chain was sequenced in a study of spatial heterogeneity in lung cancer. Looking at the study overall: A T cell module score from matched bulk RNA-seq correlated strongly with TCR transcript counts in tumor regions.

The study, taken as a whole, reports: Tracking of tumor mutation counts was seen in expanded intratumoral alpha and beta TCR counts.

The V end was cut by 3 bases, the J end by 2 bases, with 10 bases between. This CDR3 has 14 amino acids. TCR cDNA molecules each carried a unique molecular identifier. TCRdb redid the calling of the 5' RACE reads with MiXCR, one entry per CDR3 protein. Found here are more than 2,000 distinct CDR3 sequences, roughly 8% of them singletons; the top ten hold roughly 25%. Time point: sample taken at primary tumor resection. Samples came from around 70 TRACERx patients with untreated early-stage lung cancer. This clonotype was observed many times. The antigen remains undetermined. The chain joins TRBV12-3 or TRBV12-4 to TRBJ2-5, with D maybe TRBD1 (5 bases). Sequenced material: lung tumor tissue, taken at surgery. The sequence came from a male donor with early-stage non-small cell lung cancer. The CDR3 region has the DNA TGTGCCAGCAGTTTGTCAGGGTCACAAGAGACCCAGTACTTC. It translates to CASSLSGSQETQYF.